One and the same sample provided the 19 T cell receptor beta chains below, sequenced in a study of blood T cell repertoires in COVID-19. Measured with immunoSEQ multiplex PCR; TCRdb has only the in-frame clones, and not every one. The table shows over 200,000 clones, with around 89% occurring only once. Sequenced material: PBMCs or T cells enriched from blood (not recorded which). All receptors derive from a man aged 40-49 years who had recovered from COVID-19.

The chain carries TRBV28 and TRBJ2-7, with D perhaps TRBD1 (6 bases). The germline CDR1 and CDR2 sequences are MDHEN and SYDVKM. The CDR3 has 13 residues. Trimming cost V 10 bases and J 4 bases, with 17 bases left between them. The CDR3 nucleotides read TGTGCCACTTCCAGGGGTTTGGGGTACGAGCAGTACTTC. Its protein is CATSRGLGYEQYF.

This clone was counted a single time. The chain uses TRBV7-9 and TRBJ1-4; possibly TRBD1 for D (6 bases). Germline lookup yields CDR1 SEHNR and CDR2 FQNEAQ (reference sequence). The V end was cut by 5 bases, the J end by 4 bases, with 11 bases between. This CDR3 has 14 amino acids. Here the CDR3 DNA reads TGTGCCAGCAGCCCCACAGGGTTTAATGAAAAACTGTTTTTT. Its translation: CASSPTGFNEKLFF.

The J gene is TRBJ1-1, the V gene TRBV19, with D possibly TRBD1 on 5 matching bases. The CDR3 totals 15 residues. Germline CDR1 LNHDA, CDR2 SQIVND (reference sequence). V was trimmed by 7 bases and J by 4 bases, leaving 19 bases between them. This chain's CDR3 is CASTAHSGQGTEAFF. CDR3 DNA sequence: TGTGCCAGTACCGCCCACTCGGGCCAGGGCACTGAAGCTTTCTTT.

The rearrangement links TRBV5-1 to TRBJ1-2, with 9 bases that match TRBD1. Germline CDR1 reads SGHRS; CDR2 reads YFSETQ. The CDR3 covers 16 residues. V lost 4 bases and J lost 2; bases outside the gene matches: 9. The CDR3 sequence: CASSTGQGSGNYGYTF. The CDR3 DNA reads TGCGCCAGCAGCACTGGACAGGGGTCGGGAAACTATGGCTACACCTTC.

The genes are TRBV3-1 (or the pseudogene TRBV3-2) and TRBJ2-7; TRBD1 matches 7 bases. This CDR3 contains 14 residues. The ends lost 5 bases at V and 3 bases at J; junction bases unmatched: 7. Germline V gene data show CDR1 as LGHDT and CDR2 as YNNKEL (reference sequence). The CDR3 is CASSSGTEFYEQYF. The DNA of the CDR3 is TGTGCCAGCAGCTCCGGGACAGAGTTCTACGAGCAGTACTTC.

The chain has TRBV29-1 and TRBJ2-5, with D possibly TRBD2 on 5 matching bases. CDR3 size: 14 residues. V was pared by 6 bases and J by 5 bases, with 19 bases between. Germline CDR1 is SQVTM and CDR2 is ANQGSEA. The CDR3 region is CSVDTTAAGETQYF. The CDR3 DNA reads TGCAGCGTCGATACTACAGCGGCGGGTGAGACCCAGTACTTC.

The CDR3 nucleotides read TGTGCCAGCAGCCAAGGCGAAGGGACAGGGAGTAATCAGCCCCAGCATTTT. Translation gives CASSQGEGTGSNQPQHF. The chain uses TRBV4-2 and TRBJ1-5; 9 positions agree with TRBD1. With V trimmed by 1 base and J by 4 bases, 8 bases remained unmatched. This CDR3 region has 17 residues. Germline V lookup: CDR1 LGHNA, CDR2 YNFKEQ.

This chain joins TRBV6-5 and TRBJ1-3; D perhaps matches TRBD1 (5 bases). The CDR3 has 15 residues. The V end was cut by 6 bases, the J end by 0 bases, with 12 bases between. Germline V gene sequence: CDR1 MNHEY, CDR2 SVGAGI. CDR3 bases: TGTGCCAGCAGAAGAGACAGAGACTCTGGAAACACCATATATTTT. It translates to CASRRDRDSGNTIYF.

This clone was seen a few times. The CDR3: CASTNGALANSPLHF. As DNA, the CDR3 is TGCGCCAGCACTAATGGGGCGCTCGCCAATTCACCCCTCCACTTT. This chain connects TRBV5-1 to TRBJ1-6; maybe TRBD1 (5 bases). V lost 6 bases to trimming and J lost 7 bases, with 17 bases between them. Per germline, CDR1 SGHRS and CDR2 YFSETQ. This CDR3 comprises 15 residues.

This sequence joins TRBV19 and TRBJ1-4; maybe TRBD1 (5 bases). The germline gives CDR1 LNHDA, CDR2 SQIVND (reference sequence). The CDR3 loop spans 15 amino acids. V gave up 4 bases and J gave up 8 bases, with 17 bases separating them. CDR3 residues: CASSKDGGENEKLFF. The CDR3 DNA sequence: TGTGCCAGTAGTAAAGACGGGGGGGAAAACGAAAAACTGTTTTTT.

This clone appeared a single time. This sequence joins TRBV7-6 and TRBJ2-3; D call uncertain. CDR1 and CDR2 (germline): SGHVS, FNYEAQ. The CDR3 spans 12 residues. The V and J ends lost 4 bases and 2 bases respectively, with 4 bases between them. The CDR3 sequence: CASSSFTDTQYF. The CDR3, as DNA: TGTGCCAGCAGCTCCTTCACAGATACGCAGTATTTT.

This clone was found once. The rearrangement joins TRBV6-5 to TRBJ2-3; 12 positions match TRBD2. V lost 0 bases to trimming and J lost 3 bases; unmatched junction nucleotides: 1. In germline, CDR1 is MNHEY, CDR2 SVGAGI. The CDR3 consists of 16 residues. The CDR3 is CASSYSLAGGTDTQYF. The CDR3 nucleotides are TGTGCCAGCAGTTACTCCCTAGCGGGAGGGACAGATACGCAGTATTTT.

The chain combines TRBV5-1 with TRBJ1-1, with D perhaps matching TRBD1 (5 bases). The CDR3 is 15 amino acids. Trimming pared 1 base from V and 2 bases from J, leaving 12 bases between. The V gene's germline CDR1 is SGHRS and CDR2 YFSETQ. CDR3 DNA: TGCGCCAGCAGCTTGCTCCAGGGCAAAAACACTGAAGCTTTCTTT. Encoded protein: CASSLLQGKNTEAFF.

This chain connects TRBV7-9 to TRBJ1-2, with D possibly being TRBD1 (5 bases). This CDR3 contains 16 residues. Looked up from germline, CDR1 is SEHNR and CDR2 is FQNEAQ (reference sequence). Deletions cut 4 bases from V and 5 bases from J, with 20 bases between. The CDR3, as DNA: TGTGCCAGCAGCTGGAGACGTACGGACAAGAGATATGGCTACACCTTC. It codes for CASSWRRTDKRYGYTF.

V and J are TRBV5-8 and TRBJ2-1; the match to TRBD1 covers 10 bases. Germline V gene lookup returns CDR1 SGHTS and CDR2 YDEGEE. CDR3 length: 17 amino acids. V gave up 1 base and J gave up 7 bases; unmatched junction bases: 11. The DNA of the CDR3 is TGTGCCAGCAGCTTGTGGGGGGCCGGGACAGGGGCAAATGAGCAGTTCTTC. Encoded protein: CASSLWGAGTGANEQFF.

The V gene is TRBV7-6, the J gene TRBJ1-1, with D perhaps TRBD1 (6 bases). Germline V lookup: CDR1 SGHVS, CDR2 FNYEAQ. Trimming removed 1 base from V and 2 bases from J, with 14 bases in between. The CDR3 extends over 16 amino acids. The CDR3 spells CASSLEYRAANTEAFF. For the CDR3, the DNA is TGTGCCAGCAGCTTAGAATACAGGGCCGCAAACACTGAAGCTTTCTTT.

This chain links TRBV2 with TRBJ2-7; D might be TRBD2 (5 bases). The V gene's germline CDR1 is SNHLY and CDR2 FYNNEI. Trimming took off 7 bases at V and 0 bases at J, with 10 bases between the two ends. The CDR3 runs to 13 residues. CDR3 protein: CASMVEASYEQYF. CDR3 sequence (DNA): TGTGCCAGCATGGTGGAGGCCTCCTACGAGCAGTACTTC.

CDR3: CASRLLAGGGYNEQFF. In DNA form, the CDR3 reads TGTGCCAGCAGACTACTAGCGGGAGGCGGGTACAATGAGCAGTTCTTC. The chain combines TRBV28 with TRBJ2-1; 12 bases line up with TRBD2. The germline CDR1 and CDR2 sequences are MDHEN and SYDVKM. CDR3 size: 16 residues. The V segment lost 6 bases and the J segment 4 bases; nucleotides outside the gene matches: 7.

This clone was picked up one time. The CDR3 DNA reads TGCGCCAGCAGTGAGACAGCTACAGATACGCAGTATTTT. Translated: CASSETATDTQYF. The rearrangement joins TRBV10-1 to TRBJ2-3; D uncertain. CDR1 and CDR2 (germline): WNHNN, SYGVQD (reference sequence). V shed 2 bases and J shed 3 bases, with 6 bases lying between them. The CDR3 is 13 residues long.